The T cell receptor (beta chain) under discussion was sequenced for a study of metastatic and nonmetastatic thyroid tumors. For the study at large: It was across blood and tumor or nodule tissue from malignant and benign thyroid patients that repertoires were compared. Findings of the study overall: Malignant thyroid tumors reportedly had TCR beta diversity that was significantly higher than in benign nodules, in blood and tumor.

Regarding this clone: Its antigen remains unknown.

With 3 bases removed from V and 3 bases from J, the gap between germline ends came to 9 bases. Germline lookup yields CDR1 DFQATT and CDR2 SNEGSKA (reference sequence). The CDR3 is 13 residues long. No treatment had been given to any patient before thyroid surgery. Per the original methods: Between-group CDR3 differences, defined by clinicopathological status, yielded a distant-metastasis classifier for papillary thyroid cancer. MiXCR was used by TCRdb to re-call the PCR reads. The V and J calls follow TCRdb's processing rather than the paper's. Of under 55,000 clones in the sample, 17% were seen once.

The receptor's source is a female donor with papillary thyroid cancer or a benign thyroid nodule (not recorded which). Some clones in this sample may be carry-over from other donors' samples. This sequence joins TRBV20-1 and TRBJ1-3; no clear D gene. Sequenced input: blood. For the CDR3, the DNA is TGCAGTGCTAGGCCACCAATTGGAAACACCATATATTTT. This translates into CSARPPIGNTIYF.